Sequencing of this T cell receptor (beta chain) was carried out in a study of blood T cells in healthy people across ages. Overall study context: About one barcoded beta molecule per two T cells was the capture yield of template switching.

Then a second PCR, running roughly 7 to 12 cycles, was carried out with a sample-barcoded 5' primer and a J-beta primer mix. One entry per CDR3 protein, called by TCRdb with MiXCR from the 5' RACE reads. In the table there are some 780,000 distinct CDR3 sequences, around three fifths of which are singletons. Whole-study findings and limits: Researchers judged that diversity estimates from one million T cells fell short of true values.

Remarks on this clonotype: Antigen: not known.

Each donor was a healthy Caucasian individual from Russia, aged roughly 6 to 100. Each sample yielded at least 6 micrograms of PBMC total RNA. The specimen sequenced was blood. The origin of this receptor is a man between 35 and 55 years old in good health.

CDR3 amino acids: CASSLGRRGGETQYF. The CDR3 DNA reads as TGTGCCAGCAGCTTAGGTCGACGGGGCGGAGAGACCCAGTACTTC. The chain employs TRBV7-9 and TRBJ2-7; D tentatively reads TRBD1 or TRBD2 (5 bases each). The J call may be incorrect, as the DNA end agrees better with TRBJ2-5. CDR3 size: 15 residues. Germline V CDR1 and CDR2: SEHNR, FQNEAQ (reference sequence).